Detailed here is one T cell receptor (beta chain). Its target antigen remains unknown. No quality values exist for individual bases; no much larger clone is one base distant. Library creation used 5' RACE. The reads were generated on an Illumina HiSeq 2500. The second PCR ran for about 7 to 11 cycles and used a J-beta primer mix along with a sample-barcoded 5' primer. A unique molecular identifier was introduced onto each TCR beta cDNA molecule by a template-switch 5' adaptor carrying 12 random nucleotides. At least 2.5 million CDR3-containing paired-end reads were obtained from each sample. The Mint cDNA synthesis kit, primed by a TRBC-specific oligonucleotide, was used to synthesize first-strand cDNA from all RNA. After uracil-DNA glycosylase treatment, a first 18-cycle PCR used universal primers M1SS and BC2_uni_R on all cDNA. In the authors' own workflow: Each sample was normalized by randomly selecting 1 million high-quality reads, each carrying a distinct molecular identifier. Instead of being binned into consensus sequences, reads that shared molecular identifiers were thrown out. MiTCR, set to a Q25 quality threshold and the strictest error-elimination algorithm, was used for CDR3 identification, clonotype clustering and error correction. A nonparametric unseen species model with Euler transformation was used to estimate lower-bound total TCR beta diversity. TCRdb reprocessed the public reads (quality trimming at Q25 with fastp, clone calling with MiXCR) and kept in-frame beta chains. CDR3 protein sequences are deduplicated, and each keeps its most common genes and DNA. The V and J calls here are based on TCRdb, not the publication. Within this sample are about 1,600,000 distinct CDR3 sequences, with approximately 40% of them counted one time only. The ten largest clonotypes hold 7.9% of the sample.

Taken from the germline V gene, the CDR1 and CDR2 loops are SGHTA and FQGNSA. V is cut back by 5 bases and J by 5 bases, with 8 bases in the junction unmatched. Including the terminal cysteine and phenylalanine, the CDR3 comprises 15 residues. CDR3 DNA only is kept here, 45 bases in frame from base 1. The data belong to a study of blood T cells in healthy people across ages (dated by TCRdb to between 2014 and 2017). With respect to the entire study: Template switching captured roughly one uniquely barcoded TCR beta cDNA molecule per two T cells in model experiments. Donors were grouped into four age groups: young (average about 15 years), middle-aged (under 40), aged (around 60) and long-lived (over 80). To avoid experimental bias, donors of different ages were randomly spread across the sequencing lanes. For two donors (one aged 18 to 29 and one aged 80 or older), the study analyzed two additional independent replicas of 1 million unique cDNA reads from the same blood draw. To track age-related changes in TCR beta repertoire diversity, the study relied on deep sequencing normalized with unique cDNA molecular identifiers. Broad study findings and their caveats: Observed TCR beta diversity per million T cells fell roughly linearly with age, and a significant reduction was already apparent by age roughly 40. Bulk unsorted PBMC profiling prevented conclusive comparison of naive and antigen-experienced compartments. The CMV infection status of donors was not known, potentially confounding age-related changes in expanded clonotypes. Estimates of total diversity based on one million sequenced T cells were considered lower bounds and underestimates. The percentage of naive T cells measured by flow cytometry correlated strongly with observed TCR beta diversity. Compared with the aged group, more naive CD4+ T cells, fewer expanded clones and increased TCR diversity were shown by the long-lived group, suggesting age selection.

Systemically healthy Caucasian individuals from Russia, some 38 in total and aged roughly 6 to 95 years, were included as donors. Roughly 11 milliliters of peripheral blood were drawn from each donor into EDTA-treated Vacutainer tubes. Ficoll-Paque density-gradient centrifugation was used to isolate PBMCs, with at least 7 million per sample. Total RNA, at least 6 micrograms per sample, was extracted from PBMCs with Trizol reagent. Naive CD45RAhigh/CD27high T cell percentages were measured by flow cytometry on a PBMC aliquot from every donor. The rearranged segments are TRBV7-2 and TRBJ2-5, with 10 central nucleotides matching TRBD2. The receptor comes from a woman between 18 and 30 years old in good health. Sequenced material: blood. The DNA sequence is TGTGCCAGCAGCGAGAGAACTAGCGGGATGGAGACCCAGTACTTC. Translated, this gives CASSERTSGMETQYF. Where the CDR3 stops, the reference TRBV7-2 and TRBJ2-5 genes take over; the full variable domain is GAGVSQSPSNKVTEKGKDVELRCDPISGHTALYWYRQSLGQGLEFLIYFQGNSAPDKSGLPSDRFSAERTGGSVSTLTIQRTQQEDSAVYLCASSERTSGMETQYFGPGTRLLVL.